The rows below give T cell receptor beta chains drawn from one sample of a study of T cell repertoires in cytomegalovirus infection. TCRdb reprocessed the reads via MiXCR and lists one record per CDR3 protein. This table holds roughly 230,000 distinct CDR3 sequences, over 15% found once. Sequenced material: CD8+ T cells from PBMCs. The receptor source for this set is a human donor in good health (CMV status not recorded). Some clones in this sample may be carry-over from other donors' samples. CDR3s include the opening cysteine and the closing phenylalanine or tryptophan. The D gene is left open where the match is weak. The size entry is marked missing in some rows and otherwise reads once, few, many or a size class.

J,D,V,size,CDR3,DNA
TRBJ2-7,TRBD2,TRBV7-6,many,CASSFETSGFYEQYF,TGTGCCAGCAGCTTCGAAACTAGCGGCTTCTACGAGCAGTACTTC
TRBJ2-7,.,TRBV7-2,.,CASSSDWEQYF,TGTGCCAGCAGCTCCGACTGGGAGCAGTACTTC
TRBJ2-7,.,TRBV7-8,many,CASSSQRNPHEQYF,TGTGCCAGCAGCAGTCAGCGGAACCCCCACGAGCAGTACTTC
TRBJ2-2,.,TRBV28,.,CASSRAAKHLGQGAGELFF,TGTGCCAGCAGTCGCGCGGCTAAGCACCTAGGGCAGGGCGCCGGGGAGCTGTTTTTT
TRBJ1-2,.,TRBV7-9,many,CASSPRLSDGYTF,TGTGCCAGCAGCCCAAGGTTGAGCGATGGCTACACCTTC
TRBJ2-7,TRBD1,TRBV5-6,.,CASSWGTAYEQYF,TGTGCCAGCAGCTGGGGGACAGCCTACGAGCAGTACTTC
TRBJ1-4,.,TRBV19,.,CASSPQGLDGEKLFF,TGTGCCAGTAGTCCCCAGGGATTGGATGGTGAAAAACTGTTTTTT
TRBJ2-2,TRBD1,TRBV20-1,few,CSARTGGLGTGELFF,TGCAGTGCTAGAACAGGGGGCCTAGGCACCGGGGAGCTGTTTTTT
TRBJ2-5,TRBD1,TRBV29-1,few,CSVPGQQQETQYF,TGCAGCGTTCCGGGACAGCAACAAGAGACCCAGTACTTC
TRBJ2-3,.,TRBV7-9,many,CASSPWQGSSTDTQYF,TGTGCCAGCAGCCCATGGCAGGGGTCTAGCACAGATACGCAGTATTTT
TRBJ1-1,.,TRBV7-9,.,CASSLDIGYEAFF,TGTGCCAGCAGCCTGGACATAGGGTATGAAGCTTTCTTT
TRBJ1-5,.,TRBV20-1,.,CSARDLVPGQPQHF,TGCAGTGCTAGAGATTTGGTCCCAGGACAGCCCCAGCATTTT
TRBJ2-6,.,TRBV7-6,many,CASSLQGALYSGANVLTF,TGTGCCAGCAGCTTACAGGGTGCGCTATATTCTGGGGCCAACGTCCTGACTTTC
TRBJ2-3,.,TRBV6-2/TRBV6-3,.,CASSYGYVGAERRSTDTQYF,TGTGCCAGCAGTTACGGTTACGTGGGGGCGGAACGCAGGAGCACAGATACGCAGTATTTT
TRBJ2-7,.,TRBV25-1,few,CASSGDGPFYEQYF,TGTGCCAGCAGTGGGGACGGGCCCTTCTACGAGCAGTACTTC
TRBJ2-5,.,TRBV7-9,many,CASSLAPRDQETQYF,TGTGCCAGCAGCTTAGCGCCGCGGGATCAAGAGACCCAGTACTTC
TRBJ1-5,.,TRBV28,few,CASSPPRREYGNQPQHF,TGTGCCAGCAGTCCTCCGAGGAGGGAGTACGGCAATCAGCCCCAGCATTTT
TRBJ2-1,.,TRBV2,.,CASSDDRSNEQFF,TGTGCCAGCAGTGATGATCGCAGCAATGAGCAGTTCTTC
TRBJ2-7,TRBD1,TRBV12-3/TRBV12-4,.,CASSPRGRGINEQYF,TGTGCCAGCAGTCCCCGGGGCAGGGGGATTAACGAGCAGTACTTC
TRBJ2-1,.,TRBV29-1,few,CSVALSAIHEQFF,TGCAGCGTTGCACTATCTGCCATCCATGAGCAGTTCTTC
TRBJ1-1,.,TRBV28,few,CACGRGASNTEAFF,TGTGCCTGCGGGCGGGGGGCGTCGAACACTGAAGCTTTCTTT
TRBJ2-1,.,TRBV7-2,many,CASGSNAGPRYNEQFF,TGTGCCAGCGGCTCGAATGCGGGGCCCCGATACAATGAGCAGTTCTTC
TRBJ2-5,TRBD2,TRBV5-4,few,CASSPPSGHPQETQYF,TGTGCCAGCAGCCCCCCTAGCGGACACCCCCAAGAGACCCAGTACTTC
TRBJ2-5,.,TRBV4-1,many,CASSQDTETQYF,TGCGCCAGCAGCCAAGACACAGAGACCCAGTACTTC
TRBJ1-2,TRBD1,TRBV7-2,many,CASSADRANGANYGYTF,TGTGCCAGCAGCGCCGACAGGGCGAACGGGGCTAACTATGGCTACACCTTC
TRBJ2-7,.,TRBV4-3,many,CASSQGLSSEPSSYEQYF,TGCGCCAGCAGCCAAGGTCTTTCTAGCGAGCCTTCCTCCTACGAGCAGTACTTC
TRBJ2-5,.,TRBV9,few,CASSGGTSVTRTQYF,TGTGCCAGCAGCGGGGGGACATCCGTCACGAGAACCCAGTACTTC
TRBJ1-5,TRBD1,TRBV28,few,CASTTGGAGQPQHF,TGTGCCAGCACCACAGGGGGCGCGGGTCAGCCCCAGCATTTT
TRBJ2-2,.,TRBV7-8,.,CASSSEGSANTGELFF,TGTGCCAGCAGCAGCGAGGGGTCCGCGAACACCGGGGAGCTGTTTTTT
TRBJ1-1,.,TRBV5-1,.,CASSLDMSGMAFF,TGCGCCAGCAGCTTGGATATGAGCGGGATGGCTTTCTTT
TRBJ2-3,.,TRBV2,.,CASPGVIFTDTQYF,TGTGCCAGCCCAGGGGTGATCTTCACAGATACGCAGTATTTT